Listed below are T cell receptor beta chains from one sample, sequenced in a study of beta chain features in type 1 diabetes. TCRdb's table, derived via immunoSEQ multiplex PCR, lists solely in-frame clones and lacks some. Of 60,000 to 75,000 clones in the sample, about 50% are singletons; the top ten hold 0.65% to 0.9%. Sequences were obtained from central memory CD4+ T cells from blood. These receptors all come from a man aged 30 to 45 with type 1 diabetes. CDR3s include the opening cysteine and the closing phenylalanine or tryptophan. The D gene is left open where the match is weak. The size field is filled for only some rows; it gives once, few, many or a size class.

clone size	V gene	J gene	D gene	CDR3 protein	CDR3 DNA
-	TRBV11-2	TRBJ2-3	TRBD1	CASSLVGTGADTQYF	TGTGCCAGCAGCTTAGTAGGGACAGGGGCCGATACGCAGTATTTT
few	TRBV19	TRBJ2-2	TRBD1	CASRPGQGGAGELFF	TGTGCCAGTAGGCCCGGACAGGGCGGCGCCGGGGAGCTGTTTTTT
-	TRBV19	TRBJ2-7	TRBD1	CASSIRQGNEQYF	TGTGCCAGTAGTATAAGACAGGGAAACGAGCAGTACTTC
-	TRBV28	TRBJ2-3	-	CASTSGDWSTDTQYF	TGTGCCAGCACCTCGGGGGACTGGAGCACAGATACGCAGTATTTT
few	TRBV18	TRBJ2-1	TRBD2	CASSGTSGPENEQFF	TGTGCCAGCTCAGGGACTAGCGGTCCTGAGAATGAGCAGTTCTTC
-	TRBV19	TRBJ1-1	-	CASSILNRLNTEAFF	TGTGCCAGTAGTATACTGAACAGGTTGAACACTGAAGCTTTCTTT
-	TRBV29-1	TRBJ1-2	-	CSGGSLYGYTF	TGCAGCGGAGGGTCACTATATGGCTACACCTTC
once	TRBV10-1	TRBJ1-4	-	CAIKRPCATNEKLFF	TGCGCCATCAAGAGGCCCTGCGCAACTAATGAAAAACTGTTCTTT
-	TRBV5-1	TRBJ2-7	TRBD2	CASSPGLAGPYEQYF	TGCGCCAGCAGCCCCGGCCTAGCGGGGCCTTACGAGCAGTACTTC
-	TRBV4-1	TRBJ1-5	-	CASSQDTTEPNQPQHF	TGCGCCAGCAGCCAAGATACGACAGAACCCAATCAGCCCCAGCATTTT
-	TRBV11-3	TRBJ1-3	TRBD1	CASSRGDRGNTIYF	TGTGCCAGCAGCCGCGGGGACAGAGGAAACACCATATATTTT
-	TRBV25-1	TRBJ2-1	TRBD2	CASSEYERGVYNEQFF	TGTGCCAGCAGTGAATATGAGCGGGGGGTTTACAATGAGCAGTTCTTC
-	TRBV7-9	TRBJ1-4	-	CASSLAPGGLVEKLFF	TGTGCCAGCAGCCTGGCCCCCGGGGGGCTGGTTGAAAAACTGTTTTTT
-	TRBV29-1	TRBJ2-1	TRBD1	CSVENRGPQFF	TGCAGCGTGGAAAACAGGGGCCCGCAGTTCTTC
once	TRBV10-1	TRBJ2-5	TRBD2	CASSEPGLAEETQYF	TGCGCCAGCAGTGAGCCGGGACTAGCAGAAGAGACCCAGTACTTC
few	TRBV5-1	TRBJ2-5	TRBD1	CASSRGTALQETQYF	TGCGCCAGCAGCAGGGGGACAGCTCTTCAAGAGACCCAGTACTTC
once	TRBV9	TRBJ1-1	-	CASSVGRDTEAFF	TGTGCCAGCAGCGTAGGCAGGGACACTGAAGCTTTCTTT
-	TRBV6-5	TRBJ1-2	TRBD1	CASRAGQGIYGYTF	TGTGCCAGCAGAGCGGGACAGGGGATTTATGGCTACACCTTC
-	TRBV9	TRBJ1-1	-	CASSVVGYGGDTEAFF	TGTGCCAGCAGCGTAGTAGGGTACGGGGGGGACACTGAAGCTTTCTTT
-	TRBV19	TRBJ2-1	-	CASSPLGGNGNEQFF	TGTGCCAGTAGCCCTCTGGGGGGTAACGGGAATGAGCAGTTCTTC
-	TRBV5-1	TRBJ2-3	-	CASSLEARTSTDTQYF	TGCGCCAGCAGCTTGGAAGCGCGGACTAGCACAGATACGCAGTATTTT
-	TRBV7-2	TRBJ2-5	TRBD1	CASRRGTGGETQYF	TGTGCCAGCAGACGAGGGACAGGTGGGGAGACCCAGTACTTC
-	TRBV2	TRBJ2-5	-	CASREKTQYF	TGTGCCAGCAGGGAGAAGACCCAGTACTTC
-	TRBV6-1	TRBJ2-3	TRBD1	CASSTGARLHF	TGTGCCAGCAGCACAGGGGCCCGCTTGCATTTT
-	TRBV5-4	TRBJ2-2	TRBD2	CASSLTSGIPTGELFF	TGTGCCAGCAGCCTAACTAGCGGGATCCCCACCGGGGAGCTGTTTTTT
-	TRBV19	TRBJ2-5	-	CASSIVGGARETQYF	TGTGCCAGTAGTATTGTTGGGGGCGCGCGGGAGACCCAGTACTTC
-	TRBV11-3	TRBJ2-1	-	CASSFEGHEQFF	TGTGCCAGCAGCTTCGAGGGCCATGAGCAGTTCTTC
-	TRBV30	TRBJ2-7	-	CAWSDSVEGIRQYF	TGTGCCTGGAGCGATTCAGTAGAGGGTATTAGGCAGTACTTC
once	TRBV11-2	TRBJ2-7	TRBD1	CASSLGGTDRTYEQYF	TGTGCCAGCAGCTTAGGAGGGACAGACCGTACCTACGAGCAGTACTTC
-	TRBV30	TRBJ1-2	TRBD1	CAWSQGTGAHYGYTF	TGTGCCTGGTCCCAGGGGACAGGGGCGCACTATGGCTACACCTTC
-	TRBV4-2	TRBJ2-3	TRBD2	CASSQTLAGSTDTQYF	TGTGCCAGCAGCCAGACTCTAGCGGGGAGCACAGATACGCAGTATTTT
-	TRBV2	TRBJ1-2	TRBD1	CASRGQGLSYGYTF	TGTGCCAGCCGAGGACAGGGGTTAAGCTATGGCTACACCTTC
-	TRBV30	TRBJ1-6	-	CAWTVGTDRRYNSPLHF	TGTGCCTGGACTGTAGGAACGGACAGACGTTATAATTCACCCCTCCACTTT
few	TRBV5-6	TRBJ2-2	-	CASTYYARETGELFF	TGTGCCAGCACATATTACGCCCGGGAAACCGGGGAGCTGTTTTTT
-	TRBV5-1	TRBJ2-5	-	CASSTGGEQTQYF	TGCGCCAGCAGCACGGGCGGGGAACAGACCCAGTACTTC
few	TRBV30	TRBJ1-5	-	CAWRGGRNQPQHF	TGTGCCTGGCGGGGGGGCAGAAACCAGCCCCAGCATTTT
-	TRBV7-9	TRBJ2-7	TRBD2	CASIPGASGAYEQYF	TGTGCCAGCATCCCTGGGGCTAGCGGCGCCTACGAGCAGTACTTC